This TCR beta chain originates from a study of CD4 T cells in relation to SARS-CoV-2 and coronaviruses. Of note for this clone: Its antigen is still unknown.

Unexposed donor CD4+ T cells date from 2011-2018, before the COVID-19 pandemic. Naive and memory CD4+ T cells were separated from cryopreserved PBMCs. CDR1 and CDR2 (germline): MGHRA, YSYEKL. Trimming left V 4 bases short and J 8 bases short, with 20 bases between. The CDR3 runs 16 residues. Study outcomes and limitations: SARS-CoV-2-driven expansion was significantly weaker in crossreactive than monoreactive clones. Crossreactivity was assessed only for spike protein, not other viral proteins.

Uncultured naive and memory CD4+ T cells supplied DNA for deep TCR-beta sequencing. TCRdb's copy holds only in-frame clones and misses some; the assay was immunoSEQ multiplex PCR. The repertoire holds around 56,000 clones, with 70% to 90% as singletons. The sequencing input was memory CD4+ T cells from PBMCs. The chain combines TRBV4-1 with TRBJ1-4; no reliable D call. The sequence was obtained from a human donor in good health. The CDR3 DNA reads TGCGCCAGCAGCCGAGCCACGGACGCCCCGGGGGAAAAACTGTTTTTT. It encodes CASSRATDAPGEKLFF.